This TCR beta chain appears in the sequencing data of a study of identical twins. TCRdb ran MiXCR on the 5' RACE reads and lists one entry per CDR3 protein. Among approximately 600,000 distinct CDR3 sequences listed, 7% to 7.5% were seen once. This clonotype was seen many times. Its specificity is unknown. Findings and caveats of the study: Analyses based on zero insertions could be partly confounded by invariant MAIT and iNKT cells. For out-of-frame alpha sequences shared by twins, low generation probability was in excess. Beta out-of-frame sequences showed weaker excess twin sharing. Conclusions leaned on cross-sectional statistical analysis and did not track the same donors over time.

Trimming pared 3 bases from V and 0 bases from J, leaving 5 bases between. This CDR3 is built from 13 residues. The same data also contributed to another study, on yellow fever vaccine responses in identical twins.

V gene TRBV12-3 or TRBV12-4 combines with J gene TRBJ2-5; D ambiguous. This receptor was taken from a woman aged 18-30 years in good health. The sample was PBMCs. The CDR3 is CASSLWDQETQYF. CDR3 coding DNA: TGTGCCAGCAGTTTGTGGGACCAAGAGACCCAGTACTTC.